Shown below are 28 T cell receptor beta chains from a single sample sequenced in a study of T cell repertoires in cytomegalovirus infection (dated by TCRdb to between 2019 and 2020). This sample's treatment or condition label indicates: in vitro stimulation with specific CMV peptide epitopes to enrich CMV-specific T cells. The reads were generated on an Illumina HiSeq 1500. TCRdb ran its own pipeline on the public reads, namely fastp trimming at Q25 and MiXCR clone calling, and kept in-frame beta chains. Every CDR3 protein is listed once, alongside the most common genes and DNA of its rows. This sample comprises around 570,000 distinct CDR3 sequences, over 35% of them detected only once. The ten biggest clones cover roughly 50% of the sample. Their antigen targets remain unknown. Specimen: cultured PBMCs, collected from culture after CMV antigen stimulation. The receptors were sampled from a human donor in good health (CMV status not recorded). Some clones in this sample may be carry-over from other donors' samples.

This clonotype occurred many times. The chain links TRBV7-2 to TRBJ1-2; tentatively, D is TRBD1 (5 bases). This CDR3 is 14 amino acids long. Germline-derived CDR1 and CDR2 are SGHTA and FQGNSA. V dropped 5 bases and J dropped 0 bases, with 10 bases sitting between them. CDR3 sequence (DNA): TGTGCCAGCAGCCCGACAGTAACTAACTATGGCTACACCTTC. This sequence encodes CASSPTVTNYGYTF.

This chain uses TRBV7-9 with TRBJ2-7, with D hard to call. The CDR3 has 15 amino acids. Between the trimmed V and J ends, which lost 5 bases and 5 bases, there was a span of 19 bases. The germline V gene has CDR1 SEHNR and CDR2 FQNEAQ (reference sequence). The CDR3 reads CASSLGHSLINEQYF. The CDR3 nucleotides are TGTGCCAGCAGCCTCGGTCACTCGCTAATCAACGAGCAGTACTTC.

The chain has TRBV25-1 and TRBJ1-4, with D uncertain. The CDR3 is 12 amino acids. V was clipped by 4 bases and J by 8 bases, with 8 bases between them. Germline CDR1 reads MGHDK; CDR2 reads SYGVNS. This CDR3 reads CASSGPAEKLFF. The CDR3 nucleotides are TGTGCCAGCAGTGGGCCAGCCGAAAAACTGTTTTTT.

The J gene is TRBJ1-1, the V gene TRBV7-6; the D gene is possibly TRBD1 (5 bases). The CDR3 consists of 14 residues. CDR1 is SGHVS, CDR2 FNYEAQ, per germline. V was clipped by 5 bases and J by 11 bases, with 21 bases between them. The CDR3: CASSPTPTAVGAFF. CDR3 DNA: TGTGCCAGCAGCCCCACTCCGACAGCCGTCGGGGCTTTCTTT. The full variable domain, in which reference TRBV7-6 and TRBJ1-1 provide the parts outside the CDR3, is GAGVSQSPRYKVTKRGQDVALRCDPISGHVSLYWYRQALGQGPEFLTYFNYEAQQDKSGLPNDRFSAERPEGSISTLTIQRTEQRDSAMYRCASSPTPTAVGAFFGQGTRLTVV.

This clonotype was picked up a small number of times. J is TRBJ1-3 and V is TRBV6-1, with 10 bases identical to TRBD1. Germline CDR1 and CDR2: MNHNS and SASEGT. This CDR3 contains 18 residues. V lost 5 bases and J lost 0; bases outside the gene matches: 10. The CDR3 DNA reads as TGTGCCAGCAGTCGACGGCCGGGACAGGGGTACTCTGGAAACACCATATATTTT. Protein: CASSRRPGQGYSGNTIYF.

This clonotype has a handful of counts. This CDR3 is CASSLYPGNTEAFF. The CDR3 DNA reads as TGTGCCAGCAGCTTATATCCAGGGAACACTGAAGCTTTCTTT. The chain recombines TRBV7-9 with TRBJ1-1; no firm D call. The CDR3 length is 14 residues. Germline-derived CDR1 and CDR2 are SEHNR and FQNEAQ (reference sequence). Trimming pared 2 bases from V and 1 base from J, leaving 8 bases between. Variable domain in full (rest from reference TRBV7-9 and TRBJ1-1): DTGVSQNPRHKITKRGQNVTFRCDPISEHNRLYWYRQTLGQGPEFLTYFQNEAQLEKSRLLSDRFSAERPKGSFSTLEIQRTEQGDSAMYLCASSLYPGNTEAFFGQGTRLTVV.

The rearrangement joins TRBV10-3 to TRBJ2-3, with D uncertain. Trimming took off 2 bases at V and 6 bases at J, with 6 bases between the two ends. The CDR3 is made up of 12 amino acids. Germline V gene data show CDR1 as ENHRY and CDR2 as SYGVKD. The CDR3 DNA follows: TGTGCCATCAGTGAGCCGCCGGATACGCAGTATTTT. Encoded protein: CAISEPPDTQYF.

This chain links TRBV27 with TRBJ1-5; D gene uncertain. The CDR3 runs 14 residues. CDR1 and CDR2 from the germline V gene are MNHEY and SMNVEV (reference sequence). V dropped 7 bases and J dropped 0 bases, with 10 bases sitting between them. The CDR3, as DNA: TGTGCCAGCACAGCCATCGGTAGCAATCAGCCCCAGCATTTT. It encodes CASTAIGSNQPQHF.

This chain links TRBV4-1 with TRBJ1-2; 12 bases align to TRBD1. Germline loops: CDR1 MGHRA, CDR2 YSYEKL. The CDR3 runs 16 residues. The J segment lost 6 bases and the V segment lost 2 bases, leaving 7 bases of the junction unmatched. In nucleotides, the CDR3 is TGCGCCAGCAGCCAACCGGGACAGGGGGCAAAGAATGGCTACACCTTC. Protein sequence: CASSQPGQGAKNGYTF.

This clonotype was recorded a few times. The chain's CDR3 is CASRSAGSSGANVLTF. CDR3 DNA: TGTGCCAGCAGGAGTGCGGGGAGTTCTGGGGCCAACGTCCTGACTTTC. The rearrangement uses TRBV2 and TRBJ2-6; a possible D gene is TRBD2 (6 bases). Germline V lookup: CDR1 SNHLY, CDR2 FYNNEI. The CDR3 extends over 16 amino acids. V was cut by 6 bases and J by 1 base, with 13 bases left in between. The whole variable domain, remainder taken from reference TRBV2 and TRBJ2-6, is EPEVTQTPSHQVTQMGQEVILRCVPISNHLYFYWYRQILGQKVEFLVSFYNNEISEKSEIFDDQFSVERPDGSNFTLKIRSTKLEDSAMYFCASRSAGSSGANVLTFGAGSRLTVL.

V usage is TRBV28 and J usage is TRBJ1-2, with 11 bases lining up with TRBD1. The CDR3 loop spans 14 amino acids. Trimming removed 4 bases from V and 5 bases from J; junction bases left unmatched: 3. CDR1 and CDR2 from the germline V gene are MDHEN and SYDVKM. The CDR3 DNA sequence: TGTGCCAGCAGTTGGACAGGGGGCATGTATGGCTACACCTTC. This translates into CASSWTGGMYGYTF.

V gene TRBV20-1 combines with J gene TRBJ2-5, with TRBD1 matching 8 bases. The CDR3 runs 13 residues. V was clipped by 5 bases and J by 3 bases; unmatched bases: 5. Germline V gene data show CDR1 as DFQATT and CDR2 as SNEGSKA (reference sequence). The CDR3 region is CSALSGQEETQYF. In DNA, the CDR3 is TGCAGTGCTCTCTCGGGACAGGAAGAGACCCAGTACTTC.

There are many counts of this clonotype. The chain is built from TRBV6-2 or TRBV6-3 and TRBJ2-1, with 10 bases matching TRBD1. The length of the CDR3 is 16 residues. With 5 bases clipped from V and 5 bases from J, the junction kept 9 bases outside the gene matches. Germline V CDR1 and CDR2: MNHEY, SVGEGT. CDR3 amino acids: CASSKRDRGSHNEQFF. In DNA, the CDR3 is TGTGCCAGCAGTAAGAGGGACAGGGGATCGCACAATGAGCAGTTCTTC.

This clonotype was seen ten or more times. V gene TRBV7-8 combines with J gene TRBJ2-7; D remains ambiguous. Trimming cost V 0 bases and J 2 bases, with 11 bases left between them. The CDR3 consists of 15 residues. Per germline, CDR1 SGHVS and CDR2 FQNEAQ. The DNA of the CDR3 is TGTGCCAGCAGCTTAGCCTTTGTAGGGACCTACGAGCAGTACTTC. It yields the protein CASSLAFVGTYEQYF.

The V call is TRBV7-9, the J call TRBJ2-7; D remains unclear. Trimming removed 1 base at V and 2 bases at J, with 12 bases between. In germline, CDR1 is SEHNR, CDR2 FQNEAQ (reference sequence). This CDR3 contains 15 residues. The CDR3 DNA sequence: TGTGCCAGCAGCTTAGGGCGCCCATCTACCTACGAGCAGTACTTC. It translates to CASSLGRPSTYEQYF.

Only a few counts were recorded for this clonotype. The chain joins TRBV29-1 to TRBJ2-3; 9 positions agree with TRBD2. Germline CDR1 reads SQVTM; CDR2 reads ANQGSEA. The CDR3 consists of 17 residues. V lost 7 bases, J lost 6 bases, and 20 bases stayed unmatched. CDR3 amino acids: CSAVGGGAGGPSDTQYF. The CDR3 coding sequence is TGCAGCGCAGTGGGGGGTGGTGCGGGGGGGCCCTCTGATACGCAGTATTTT.

This clonotype came up a few times. The rearrangement uses TRBV7-9 and TRBJ2-2, with unresolved D. V was trimmed by 5 bases and J by 6 bases, leaving 7 bases between them. Germline V lookup: CDR1 SEHNR, CDR2 FQNEAQ (reference sequence). The CDR3 loop spans 12 amino acids. The CDR3 region is CASSPRAGELFF. The CDR3 nucleotides are TGTGCCAGCAGCCCACGGGCCGGGGAGCTGTTTTTT.

The V and J genes are TRBV7-8 and TRBJ1-4; 7 nucleotides line up with TRBD1. CDR3 length: 16 residues. J gave up 0 bases and V 5 bases, and 6 bases lay outside the gene matches. Germline CDR1 reads SGHVS; CDR2 reads FQNEAQ. CDR3 sequence: CASSRDSIPTNEKLFF. CDR3 DNA: TGTGCCAGCAGCCGGGACAGCATACCAACTAATGAAAAACTGTTTTTT.

This chain links TRBV7-2 with TRBJ2-5; TRBD2 aligns across 13 bases. The CDR3 spans 15 residues. Losses at the gene ends were 6 bases for V and 4 bases for J; bases not matched to a gene: 5. Germline V lookup: CDR1 SGHTA, CDR2 FQGNSA. The CDR3 is CASSRTSGRGETQYF. The CDR3 DNA is TGTGCCAGCAGTCGGACTAGCGGGAGAGGAGAGACCCAGTACTTC. The entire variable domain, with the rest obtained from reference TRBV7-2 and TRBJ2-5, is as follows: GAGVSQSPSNKVTEKGKDVELRCDPISGHTALYWYRQSLGQGLEFLIYFQGNSAPDKSGLPSDRFSAERTGGSVSTLTIQRTQQEDSAVYLCASSRTSGRGETQYFGPGTRLLVL.

This clonotype came up once. The gene calls are TRBV27 and TRBJ2-7; D remains unclear. The CDR3 is 15 amino acids. With 1 base removed from V and 3 bases from J, the gap between germline ends came to 13 bases. The germline CDR1 and CDR2 sequences are MNHEY and SMNVEV (reference sequence). CDR3 amino acids: CASSLWLGTHYEQYF. CDR3 nucleotide sequence: TGTGCCAGCAGTTTATGGTTAGGTACCCACTACGAGCAGTACTTC.

This sequence joins TRBV9 and TRBJ2-1, with D perhaps matching TRBD1 or TRBD2 (5 bases each). This CDR3 contains 16 residues. Trimming left V 2 bases short and J 4 bases short, with 16 bases between. Germline CDR1 reads SGDLS; CDR2 reads YYNGEE. The CDR3 region is CASSVLGAAEYNEQFF. The CDR3, as DNA: TGTGCCAGCAGCGTCCTCGGGGCAGCAGAATACAATGAGCAGTTCTTC.

The rearrangement joins TRBV7-2 to TRBJ1-2; D might be TRBD1 (6 bases). V gave up 6 bases and J gave up 5 bases, with 16 bases separating them. The CDR3 is made up of 14 amino acids. CDR1 is SGHTA, CDR2 FQGNSA, per germline. CDR3 bases: TGTGCCAGCAGACCGGGGACAATCCGATATGGCTACACCTTC. Translated: CASRPGTIRYGYTF.

This clonotype showed up just a few times. The gene calls are TRBV7-9 and TRBJ1-5; D gene ambiguous. The CDR3 is 13 amino acids. The V end was cut by 1 base, the J end by 5 bases, with 6 bases between. The V gene's germline CDR1 is SEHNR and CDR2 FQNEAQ (reference sequence). CDR3 region: CASSLEAYQPQHF. CDR3 bases: TGTGCCAGCAGCTTAGAAGCGTATCAGCCCCAGCATTTT.

Written as DNA, the CDR3 is TGTGCCAGCAGTTTCCTGATACAAGAGACCCAGTACTTC. Protein sequence: CASSFLIQETQYF. The chain recombines TRBV12-3 or TRBV12-4 with TRBJ2-5, with D uncertain. V was trimmed by 3 bases and J by 2 bases, leaving 7 bases between them. CDR3 length equals 13 residues.

This clonotype was seen a few times. The rearrangement links TRBV10-1 to TRBJ2-7; 11 bases are shared with TRBD2. The V gene's germline CDR1 is WNHNN and CDR2 SYGVQD (reference sequence). CDR3 length: 16 amino acids. V was clipped by 3 bases and J by 6 bases; unmatched bases: 10. CDR3 amino acids: CASSDLLAGAWGEQYF. CDR3 nucleotide sequence: TGCGCCAGCAGTGACCTACTAGCGGGAGCGTGGGGCGAGCAGTACTTC.

This clonotype was seen at least ten times. The chain is built from TRBV7-2 and TRBJ2-7; 8 bases agree with TRBD1. J gave up 7 bases and V 4 bases, and 6 bases lay outside the gene matches. CDR1 is SGHTA and CDR2 is FQGNSA in the germline V gene. The CDR3 length is 13 residues. CDR3 sequence: CASSSTGAREQYF. CDR3 nucleotide sequence: TGTGCCAGCAGCTCGACAGGGGCCCGGGAGCAGTACTTC.

Comments on this clonotype: This may arise from a read error, as a much more abundant clone is one base away. This chain uses TRBV7-2 with TRBJ2-7; TRBD1 matches 8 bases. The V and J ends lost 5 bases and 7 bases, in that order; junction bases with no gene match: 7. The CDR3 has 13 residues. The germline V gene encodes CDR1 SGHTA and CDR2 FQGNSA. This CDR3 is CASSPTGAREQYF. CDR3 nucleotide sequence: TGTGCCAGCAGCCCGACAGGGGCCCGGGAGCAGTACTTC.

This clonotype was found many times. V gene TRBV28 combines with J gene TRBJ2-6; D is perhaps TRBD1 (6 bases). The V gene lost 7 bases and the J gene lost 2 bases, with 12 bases spanning the gap. CDR3 length equals 15 residues. Germline CDR1 reads MDHEN; CDR2 reads SYDVKM. The chain's CDR3 is CASTDPGAGANVLTF. In DNA, the CDR3 is TGTGCCAGCACCGACCCAGGGGCTGGGGCCAACGTCCTGACTTTC.